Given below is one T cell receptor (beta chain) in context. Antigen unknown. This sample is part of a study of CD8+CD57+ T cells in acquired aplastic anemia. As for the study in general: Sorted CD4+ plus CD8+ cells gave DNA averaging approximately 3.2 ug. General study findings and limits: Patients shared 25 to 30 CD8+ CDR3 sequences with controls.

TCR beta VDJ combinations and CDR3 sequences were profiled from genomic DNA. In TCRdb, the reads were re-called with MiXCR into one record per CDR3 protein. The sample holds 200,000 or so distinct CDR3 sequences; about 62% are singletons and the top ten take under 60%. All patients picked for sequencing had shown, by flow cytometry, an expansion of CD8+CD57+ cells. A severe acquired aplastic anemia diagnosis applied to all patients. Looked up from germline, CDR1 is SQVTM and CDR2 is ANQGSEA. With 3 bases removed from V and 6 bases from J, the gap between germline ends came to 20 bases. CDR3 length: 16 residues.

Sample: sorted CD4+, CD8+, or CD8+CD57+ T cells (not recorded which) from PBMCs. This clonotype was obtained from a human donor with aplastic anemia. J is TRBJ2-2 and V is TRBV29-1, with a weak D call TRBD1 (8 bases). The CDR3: CSVEGGGQEFPGELFF. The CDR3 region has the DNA TGCAGCGTTGAGGGCGGGGGACAGGAGTTCCCCGGGGAGCTGTTTTTT.